This T cell receptor (beta chain) was captured in a study of blood T cell repertoires in COVID-19. As for the study in general: Samples came from the United States, Italy and Spain, spanning acute and convalescent COVID-19. Nucleic acid was either cDNA or gDNA, and it came from T cells, B-cell-depleted T cells, or PBMCs.

This clone was found once. Methods used by the authors: Amplification of reference gene primers was used by the study to estimate nucleated cell counts. Generated by immunoSEQ multiplex PCR, the TCRdb table keeps only in-frame clones and is missing some. V, J and clone size are those of that table, while D and trimming were read from the DNA. The table shows about 64,000 clones, with approximately 84% occurring only once. The sample consisted of peripheral blood. This receptor was obtained from a man aged 50 or older with active COVID-19.

In nucleotides, the CDR3 is TGTGCCAGCAGTCCTTCTCTAGCGGCTAGCACAGATACGCAGTATTTT. Its protein is CASSPSLAASTDTQYF. V and J are TRBV7-2 and TRBJ2-3; TRBD2 matches 7 bases. V was clipped by 6 bases and J by 0 bases; unmatched bases: 9. This CDR3 is built from 16 residues. Germline V gives CDR1 SGHTA, CDR2 FQGNSA. Combining the CDR3 with reference TRBV7-2 and TRBJ2-3 gives the whole variable domain GAGVSQSPSNKVTEKGKDVELRCDPISGHTALYWYRQSLGQGLEFLIYFQGNSAPDKSGLPSDRFSAERTGGSVSTLTIQRTQQEDSAVYLCASSPSLAASTDTQYFGPGTRLTVL.